This record covers a single T cell receptor (beta chain). No alpha-beta pairing information exists for these sequences. The data were produced by immunoSEQ multiplex PCR, yet TCRdb's version contains in-frame clones alone and is incomplete. The sample has approximately 100,000 clones; under 95% are singletons. The source of the sample is a study of T cells in tuberculosis. Study-level background: T cells were selected with CD1B tetramers loaded with glucose monomycolate.

Sorting used thawed, overnight-rested PBMC stained with anti-CD3, a viability dye and GMM-loaded CD1B tetramer. The CD1B tetramers carried C32 glucose monomycolate purified from Rhodococcus equi. Losses at the gene ends were 0 bases for V and 0 bases for J; bases not matched to a gene: 7. CDR3 length: 20 residues. The source is an adult woman with latent tuberculosis. What was sequenced was CD1b-GMM tetramer-negative cells sorted from PBMCs. V usage is TRBV23-1 and J usage is TRBJ2-6; 11 bases map to TRBD1. TRBV23-1 is classed as an ORF, of uncertain function. The CDR3 region has the DNA TGCGCCAGCAGTCAATCTTATTCGGACAGGGGGCTCTCTGGGGCCAACGTCCTGACTTTC. This translates into CASSQSYSDRGLSGANVLTF.